This TCR beta chain was sequenced during a study of shared clonotypes between healthy human individuals. Study-level findings and limits: A reduction in generation probabilities was seen for non-shared clonotypes relative to those shared by all four donors. Naive CD4 clonotype sharing across several donors was about 5%.

In regard to this clone: Its antigen is not identified.

TCRdb's table, derived via immunoSEQ multiplex PCR, lists solely in-frame clones and lacks some. The sample lists about 2.4 million clones; 93% were seen once. Donors were healthy HIV-negative adults without recent acute infections or vaccinations. Nashville, Tennessee was home to all donors, each a Caucasian adult. The V gene's germline CDR1 is SGHDN and CDR2 FVKESK. The CDR3 totals 15 residues. Trimming shortened V by 4 bases and J by 2 bases, and 14 bases separated the two germline ends. This rearrangement joins TRBV14 to TRBJ2-5, with D possibly called TRBD1 or TRBD2 (6 bases each). This clonotype originated in a man aged 18-30 years in good health. Some clones in this sample may be carry-over from other donors' samples. The specimen sequenced was naive CD4+ T cells from PBMCs. Subset here: CD45RA+ positively selected. The CDR3, as DNA: TGTGCCAGCAGCCGGGGACAAGGACTACAAGAGACCCAGTACTTC. It codes for CASSRGQGLQETQYF. Combining the CDR3 with reference TRBV14 and TRBJ2-5 gives the whole variable domain EAGVTQFPSHSVIEKGQTVTLRCDPISGHDNLYWYRRVMGKEIKFLLHFVKESKQDESGMPNNRFLAERTGGTYSTLKVQPAELEDSGVYFCASSRGQGLQETQYFGPGTRLLVL.